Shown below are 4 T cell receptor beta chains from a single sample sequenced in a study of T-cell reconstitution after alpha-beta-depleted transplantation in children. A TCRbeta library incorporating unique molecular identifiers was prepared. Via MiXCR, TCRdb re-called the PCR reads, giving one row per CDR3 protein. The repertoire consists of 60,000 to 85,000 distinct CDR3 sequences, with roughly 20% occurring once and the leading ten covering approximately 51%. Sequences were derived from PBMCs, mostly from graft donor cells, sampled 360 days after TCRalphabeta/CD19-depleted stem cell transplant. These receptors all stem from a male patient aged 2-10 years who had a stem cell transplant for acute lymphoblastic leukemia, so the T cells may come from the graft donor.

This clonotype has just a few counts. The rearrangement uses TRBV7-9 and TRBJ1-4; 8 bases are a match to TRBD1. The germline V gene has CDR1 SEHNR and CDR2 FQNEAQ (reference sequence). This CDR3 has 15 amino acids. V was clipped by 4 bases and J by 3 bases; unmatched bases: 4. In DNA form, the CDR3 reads TGTGCCAGCAGCTCCTGGACAGGGCCTAATGAAAAACTGTTTTTT. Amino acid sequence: CASSSWTGPNEKLFF.

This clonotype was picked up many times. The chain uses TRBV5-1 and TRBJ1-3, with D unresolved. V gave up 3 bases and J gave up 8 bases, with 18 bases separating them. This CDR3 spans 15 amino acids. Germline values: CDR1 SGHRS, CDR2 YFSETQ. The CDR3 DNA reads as TGCGCCAGCAGCTGGACGGAACCAGGTTGGGACACCATATATTTT. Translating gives CASSWTEPGWDTIYF.

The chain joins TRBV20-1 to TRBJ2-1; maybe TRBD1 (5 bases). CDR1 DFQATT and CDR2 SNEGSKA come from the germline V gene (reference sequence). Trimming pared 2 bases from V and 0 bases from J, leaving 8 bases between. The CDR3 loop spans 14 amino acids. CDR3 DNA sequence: TGCAGTGCTAGAAACAGGTTCTCCTACAATGAGCAGTTCTTC. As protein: CSARNRFSYNEQFF.

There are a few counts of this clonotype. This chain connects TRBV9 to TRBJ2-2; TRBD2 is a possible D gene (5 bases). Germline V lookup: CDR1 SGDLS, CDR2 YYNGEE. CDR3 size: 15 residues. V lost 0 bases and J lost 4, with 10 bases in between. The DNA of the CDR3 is TGTGCCAGCAGCGTAGTTGGGGAGTTCACCGGGGAGCTGTTTTTT. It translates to CASSVVGEFTGELFF.